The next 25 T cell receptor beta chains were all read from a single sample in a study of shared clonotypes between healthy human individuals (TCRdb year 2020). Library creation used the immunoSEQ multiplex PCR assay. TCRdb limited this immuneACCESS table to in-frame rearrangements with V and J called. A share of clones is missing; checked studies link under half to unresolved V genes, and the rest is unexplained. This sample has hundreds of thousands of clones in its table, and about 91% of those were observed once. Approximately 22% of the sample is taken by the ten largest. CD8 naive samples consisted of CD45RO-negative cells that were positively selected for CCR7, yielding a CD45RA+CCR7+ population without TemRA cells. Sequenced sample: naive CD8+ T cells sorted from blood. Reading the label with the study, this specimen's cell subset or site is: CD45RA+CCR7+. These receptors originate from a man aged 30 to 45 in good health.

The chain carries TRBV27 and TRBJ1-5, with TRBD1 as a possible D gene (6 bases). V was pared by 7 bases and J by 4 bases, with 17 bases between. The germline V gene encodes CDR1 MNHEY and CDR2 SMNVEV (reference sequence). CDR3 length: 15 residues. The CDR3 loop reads CASKLRGRVNQPQHF. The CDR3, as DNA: TGTGCCAGCAAACTCAGGGGCAGAGTAAATCAGCCCCAGCATTTT.

The CDR3 coding sequence is TGTGCCAGCAGTCGACCCGGGACTAGCGGGAACTACAATGAGCAGTTCTTC. Translated, it gives CASSRPGTSGNYNEQFF. V usage is TRBV7-9 and J usage is TRBJ2-1; 13 bases are shared with TRBD2. V dropped 6 bases and J dropped 3; count of bases not matched to a gene: 8. The CDR3 is 17 amino acids. Germline V lookup: CDR1 SEHNR, CDR2 FQNEAQ (reference sequence).

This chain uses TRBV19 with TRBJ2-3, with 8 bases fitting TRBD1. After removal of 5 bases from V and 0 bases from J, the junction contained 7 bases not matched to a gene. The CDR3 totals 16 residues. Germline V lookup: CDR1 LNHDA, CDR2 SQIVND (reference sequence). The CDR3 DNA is TGTGCCAGTAGTCCAGGGACAGGACGTAGCACAGATACGCAGTATTTT. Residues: CASSPGTGRSTDTQYF.

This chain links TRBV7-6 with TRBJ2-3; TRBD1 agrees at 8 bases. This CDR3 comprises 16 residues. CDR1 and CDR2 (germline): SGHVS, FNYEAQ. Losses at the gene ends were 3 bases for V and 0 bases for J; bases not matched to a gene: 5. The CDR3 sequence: CASSLRQGTSTDTQYF. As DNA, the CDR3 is TGTGCCAGCAGCTTGCGACAGGGGACTAGCACAGATACGCAGTATTTT.

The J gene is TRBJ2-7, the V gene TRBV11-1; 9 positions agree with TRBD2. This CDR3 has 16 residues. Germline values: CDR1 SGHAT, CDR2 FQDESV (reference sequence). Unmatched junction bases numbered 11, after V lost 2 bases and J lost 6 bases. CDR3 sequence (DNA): TGTGCCAGCAGCTTACCTAGCGGGAACGTTGTACGCGAGCAGTACTTC. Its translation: CASSLPSGNVVREQYF.

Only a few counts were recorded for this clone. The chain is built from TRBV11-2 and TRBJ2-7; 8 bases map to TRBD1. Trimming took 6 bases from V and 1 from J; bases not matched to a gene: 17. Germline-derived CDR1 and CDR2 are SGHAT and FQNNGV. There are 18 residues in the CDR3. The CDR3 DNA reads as TGTGCCAGCAGAGATAGAGGGAGAAGGACAGGGTCGTCCTACGAGCAGTACTTC. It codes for CASRDRGRRTGSSYEQYF.

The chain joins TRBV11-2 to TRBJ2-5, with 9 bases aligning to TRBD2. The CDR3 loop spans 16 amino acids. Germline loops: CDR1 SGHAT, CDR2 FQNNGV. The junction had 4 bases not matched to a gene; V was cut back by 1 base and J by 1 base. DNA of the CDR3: TGTGCCAGCAGCTTAGGAGCGGGAGGAATCCAAGAGACCCAGTACTTC. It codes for CASSLGAGGIQETQYF. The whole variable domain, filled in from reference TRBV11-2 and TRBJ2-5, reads EAGVAQSPRYKIIEKRQSVAFWCNPISGHATLYWYQQILGQGPKLLIQFQNNGVVDDSQLPKDRFSAERLKGVDSTLKIQPAKLEDSAVYLCASSLGAGGIQETQYFGPGTRLLVL.

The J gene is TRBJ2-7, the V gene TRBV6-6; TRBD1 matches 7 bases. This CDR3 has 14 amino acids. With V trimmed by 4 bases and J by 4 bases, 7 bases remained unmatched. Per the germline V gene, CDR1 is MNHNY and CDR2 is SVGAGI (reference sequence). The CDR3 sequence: CASSSPGGQYEQYF. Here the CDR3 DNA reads TGTGCCAGCAGTTCCCCAGGGGGTCAATACGAGCAGTACTTC.

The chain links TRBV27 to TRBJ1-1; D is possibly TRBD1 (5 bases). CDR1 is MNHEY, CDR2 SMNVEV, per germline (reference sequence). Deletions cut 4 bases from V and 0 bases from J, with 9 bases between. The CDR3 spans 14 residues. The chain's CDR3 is CASSSGVMNTEAFF. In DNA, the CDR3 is TGTGCCAGCAGTTCGGGGGTGATGAACACTGAAGCTTTCTTT.

In DNA form, the CDR3 reads TGTGCCAGCAGCTTAGTGTTAAGGGACAATGAGCAGTTCTTC. It is translated as CASSLVLRDNEQFF. The chain couples TRBV7-8 to TRBJ2-1; no clear D. The germline gives CDR1 SGHVS, CDR2 FQNEAQ. V was cut by 1 base and J by 5 bases, with 9 bases left in between. The CDR3 loop spans 14 amino acids.

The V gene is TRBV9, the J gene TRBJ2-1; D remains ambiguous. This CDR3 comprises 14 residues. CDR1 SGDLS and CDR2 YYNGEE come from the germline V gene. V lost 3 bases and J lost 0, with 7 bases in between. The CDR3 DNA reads TGTGCCAGCAGCGGCAGCCCCTCCTACAATGAGCAGTTCTTC. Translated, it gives CASSGSPSYNEQFF.

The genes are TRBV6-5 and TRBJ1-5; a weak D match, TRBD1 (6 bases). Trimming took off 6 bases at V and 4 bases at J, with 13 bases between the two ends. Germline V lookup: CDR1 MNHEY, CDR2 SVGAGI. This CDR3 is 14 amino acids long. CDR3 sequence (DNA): TGTGCCAGCAGCACAGGACAGATAAATCAGCCCCAGCATTTT. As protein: CASSTGQINQPQHF.

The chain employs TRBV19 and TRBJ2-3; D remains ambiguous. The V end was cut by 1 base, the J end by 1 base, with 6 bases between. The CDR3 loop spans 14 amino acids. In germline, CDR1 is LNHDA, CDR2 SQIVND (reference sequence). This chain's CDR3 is CASSIGKGTDTQYF. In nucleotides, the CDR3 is TGTGCCAGTAGTATAGGTAAGGGCACAGATACGCAGTATTTT.

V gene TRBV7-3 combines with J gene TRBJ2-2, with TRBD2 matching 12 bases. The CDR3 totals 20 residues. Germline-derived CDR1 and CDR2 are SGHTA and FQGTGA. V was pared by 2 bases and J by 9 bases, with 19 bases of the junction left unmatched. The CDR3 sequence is CASSLGWGTTSGREHRELFF. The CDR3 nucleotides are TGTGCCAGCAGCTTAGGTTGGGGGACGACTAGCGGGAGAGAACACCGGGAGCTGTTTTTT.

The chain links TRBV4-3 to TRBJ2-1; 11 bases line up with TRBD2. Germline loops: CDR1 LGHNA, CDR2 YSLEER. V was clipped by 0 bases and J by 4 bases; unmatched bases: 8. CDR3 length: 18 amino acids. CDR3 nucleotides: TGCGCCAGCAGCCAAGATACCCCCGGGACTAGCGGATACAATGAGCAGTTCTTC. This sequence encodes CASSQDTPGTSGYNEQFF.

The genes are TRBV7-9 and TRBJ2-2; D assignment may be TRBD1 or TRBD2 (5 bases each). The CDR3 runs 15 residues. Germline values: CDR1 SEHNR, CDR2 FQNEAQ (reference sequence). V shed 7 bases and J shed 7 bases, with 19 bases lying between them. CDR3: CASTSGPTADGELFF. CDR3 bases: TGTGCCAGCACCTCGGGACCGACAGCCGACGGGGAGCTGTTTTTT.

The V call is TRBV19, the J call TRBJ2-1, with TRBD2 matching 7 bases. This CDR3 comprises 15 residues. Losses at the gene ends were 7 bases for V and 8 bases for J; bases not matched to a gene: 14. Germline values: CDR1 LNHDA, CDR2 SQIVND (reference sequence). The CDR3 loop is CASTLAGASGDEQFF. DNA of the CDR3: TGTGCCAGTACCCTGGCGGGAGCCTCAGGAGATGAGCAGTTCTTC.

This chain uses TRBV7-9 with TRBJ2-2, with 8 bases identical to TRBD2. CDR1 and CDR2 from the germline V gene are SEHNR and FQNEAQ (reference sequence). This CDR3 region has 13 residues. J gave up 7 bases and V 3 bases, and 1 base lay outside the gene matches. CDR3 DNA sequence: TGTGCCAGCAGCTTTAGCGGGGACGGGGAGCTGTTTTTT. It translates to CASSFSGDGELFF.

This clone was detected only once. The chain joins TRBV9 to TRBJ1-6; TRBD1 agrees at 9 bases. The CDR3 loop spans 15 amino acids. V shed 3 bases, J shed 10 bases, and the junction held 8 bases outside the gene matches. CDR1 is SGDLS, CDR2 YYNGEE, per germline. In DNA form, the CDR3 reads TGTGCCAGCAGCGCCCAGACAGGGGGTCAATCACCCCTCCACTTT. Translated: CASSAQTGGQSPLHF.

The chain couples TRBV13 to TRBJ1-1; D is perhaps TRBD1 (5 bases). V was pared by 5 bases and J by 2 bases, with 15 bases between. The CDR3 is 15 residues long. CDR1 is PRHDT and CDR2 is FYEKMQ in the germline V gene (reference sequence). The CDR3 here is CASSPTDKKNTEAFF. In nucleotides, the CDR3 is TGTGCCAGCAGCCCCACGGACAAGAAAAACACTGAAGCTTTCTTT. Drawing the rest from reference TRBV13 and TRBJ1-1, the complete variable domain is AAGVIQSPRHLIKEKRETATLKCYPIPRHDTVYWYQQGPGQDPQFLISFYEKMQSDKGSIPDRFSAQQFSDYHSELNMSSLELGDSALYFCASSPTDKKNTEAFFGQGTRLTVV.

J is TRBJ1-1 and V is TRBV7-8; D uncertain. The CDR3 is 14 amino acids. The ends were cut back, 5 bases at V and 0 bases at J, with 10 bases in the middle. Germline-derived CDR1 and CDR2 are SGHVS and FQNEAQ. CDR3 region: CASSPIRVNTEAFF. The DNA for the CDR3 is TGTGCCAGCAGCCCGATAAGGGTGAACACTGAAGCTTTCTTT.

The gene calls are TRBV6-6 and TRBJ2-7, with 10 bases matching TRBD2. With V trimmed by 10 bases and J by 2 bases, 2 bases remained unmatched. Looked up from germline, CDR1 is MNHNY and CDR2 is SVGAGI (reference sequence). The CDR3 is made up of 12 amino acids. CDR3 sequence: CATTSGTYEQYF. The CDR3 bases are TGTGCCACTACTAGCGGGACCTACGAGCAGTACTTC.

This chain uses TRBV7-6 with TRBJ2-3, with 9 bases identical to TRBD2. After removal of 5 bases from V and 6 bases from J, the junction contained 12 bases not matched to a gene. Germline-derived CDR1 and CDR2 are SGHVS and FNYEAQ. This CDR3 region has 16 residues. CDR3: CASSPLSSGNGDTQYF. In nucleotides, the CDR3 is TGTGCCAGCAGCCCCCTTTCTAGCGGGAATGGTGATACGCAGTATTTT.

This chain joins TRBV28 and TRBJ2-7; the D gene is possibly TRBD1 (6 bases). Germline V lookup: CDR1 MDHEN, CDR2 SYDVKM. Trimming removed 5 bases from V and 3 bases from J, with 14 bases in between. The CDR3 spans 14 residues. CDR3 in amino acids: CASSPRGGIYEQYF. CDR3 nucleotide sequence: TGTGCCAGCAGTCCCCGAGGGGGTATCTACGAGCAGTACTTC.

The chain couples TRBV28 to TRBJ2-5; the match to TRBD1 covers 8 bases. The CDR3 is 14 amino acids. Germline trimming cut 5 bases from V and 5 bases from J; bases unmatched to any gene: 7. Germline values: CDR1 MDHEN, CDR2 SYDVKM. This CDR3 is CASSAQGVWETQYF. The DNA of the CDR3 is TGTGCCAGCAGTGCACAGGGGGTTTGGGAGACCCAGTACTTC.